The 26 T cell receptor beta chains presented below share a single source sample, sequenced in a study of T cell repertoires in cytomegalovirus infection. Each CDR3 protein gets one entry after TCRdb re-called the reads with MiXCR. There are around 750,000 distinct CDR3 sequences in the sample; 32% occur only once, and about an eighth lies in the top ten. Their specific antigens are unknown. Sequencing was performed on cultured CD8+ T cells from PBMCs, taken from culture after CMV antigen stimulation. These receptor sequences come from a human donor in good health (CMV status not recorded). Some clones in this sample may be carry-over from other donors' samples.

This clonotype has more than one count but fewer than ten. This sequence joins TRBV6-1 and TRBJ2-3, with 8 bases fitting TRBD2. V lost 5 bases and J lost 1; bases outside the gene matches: 5. CDR1 and CDR2 (germline): MNHNS, SASEGT. The CDR3 sequence is 15 residues long. CDR3 in DNA: TGTGCCAGCAGTTTACTAGCGGAGCGCACAGATACGCAGTATTTT. As protein: CASSLLAERTDTQYF.

This clonotype was seen only a few times. This rearrangement joins TRBV24-1 to TRBJ2-1; TRBD2 matches at 14 bases. V shed 4 bases, J shed 6 bases, and the junction held 4 bases outside the gene matches. The CDR3 spans 16 residues. Germline V CDR1 and CDR2: KGHDR, SFDVKD. CDR3 bases: TGTGCCACCAGTGACCGAGGACTAGCGGGGGGCAATGAGCAGTTCTTC. It specifies CATSDRGLAGGNEQFF.

The chain uses TRBV28 and TRBJ2-5; the match to TRBD1 covers 9 bases. The CDR3 is made up of 15 amino acids. Germline loops: CDR1 MDHEN, CDR2 SYDVKM. J was trimmed by 5 bases and V by 3 bases; bases with no gene match: 7. CDR3 sequence: CASSFPGQGLETQYF. The CDR3 DNA reads as TGTGCCAGCAGTTTCCCGGGACAGGGTTTGGAGACCCAGTACTTC. Supplemented by reference TRBV28 and TRBJ2-5, the full variable domain reads DVKVTQSSRYLVKRTGEKVFLECVQDMDHENMFWYRQDPGLGLRLIYFSYDVKMKEKGDIPEGYSVSREKKERFSLILESASTNQTSMYLCASSFPGQGLETQYFGPGTRLLVL.

A note on this clonotype: Possible read error: a much larger clone is one base away. The V gene is TRBV5-6, the J gene TRBJ2-1; 9 nucleotides match TRBD2. CDR3 length: 15 residues. Germline V gene data show CDR1 as SGHDT and CDR2 as YYEEEE. With V trimmed by 2 bases and J by 3 bases, 3 bases remained unmatched. CDR3 nucleotides: TGTGCCAGCAGCTTCCTAGCGGGGTTCTACAATGAGCAGTTCTTC. Encoded protein: CASSFLAGFYNEQFF.

CDR3 DNA: TGCGCCAGCAGCCAGGATGACGGGACAGGGGGCCTCGAAGCTTTCTTT. Its translation: CASSQDDGTGGLEAFF. The J gene is TRBJ1-1, the V gene TRBV4-1; 12 bases match TRBD1. V shed 3 bases and J 8 bases; nucleotides not matched to a gene: 10. Per germline, CDR1 MGHRA and CDR2 YSYEKL. The CDR3 consists of 16 residues.

This clonotype was detected many times. V usage is TRBV7-2 and J usage is TRBJ1-2; 8 bases map to TRBD1. CDR1 is SGHTA and CDR2 is FQGNSA in the germline V gene. Trimming removed 2 bases from V and 8 bases from J; junction bases left unmatched: 13. The CDR3 spans 16 residues. In DNA form, the CDR3 reads TGTGCCAGCAGCTTACTGGCAGGGGGCGGGTCGTTAGGCTACACCTTC. Residues: CASSLLAGGGSLGYTF.

The V call is TRBV6-6, the J call TRBJ1-5, with D possibly matching TRBD1 (5 bases). The CDR3 sequence is 17 residues long. V dropped 0 bases and J dropped 4 bases, with 16 bases sitting between them. Germline V gene data show CDR1 as MNHNY and CDR2 as SVGAGI (reference sequence). DNA for the CDR3: TGTGCCAGCAGTTACTCGGCGTGGGGGAGAGGGAATCAGCCCCAGCATTTT. Translation: CASSYSAWGRGNQPQHF.

This clonotype was seen a few times. The chain couples TRBV7-9 to TRBJ2-2; D tentatively reads TRBD1 or TRBD2 (5 bases each). The V gene lost 7 bases and the J gene lost 8 bases, with 14 bases spanning the gap. In germline, CDR1 is SEHNR, CDR2 FQNEAQ (reference sequence). The CDR3 has 13 amino acids. The CDR3 loop is CASKDRGLGELFF. As DNA, the CDR3 is TGTGCCAGCAAAGACAGAGGGCTAGGGGAGCTGTTTTTT. Complete variable domain (other parts from reference TRBV7-9 and TRBJ2-2): DTGVSQNPRHKITKRGQNVTFRCDPISEHNRLYWYRQTLGQGPEFLTYFQNEAQLEKSRLLSDRFSAERPKGSFSTLEIQRTEQGDSAMYLCASKDRGLGELFFGEGSRLTVL.

V is TRBV6-5 and J is TRBJ2-1; either TRBD1 or TRBD2 may supply D (5 bases each). V was trimmed by 5 bases and J by 7 bases, leaving 24 bases between them. The CDR3 totals 17 residues. Looked up from germline, CDR1 is MNHEY and CDR2 is SVGAGI. CDR3 DNA: TGTGCCAGCAGTGACCCCCTCGGGGACCTCATCGAGAATGAGCAGTTCTTC. Translated: CASSDPLGDLIENEQFF.

The chain's CDR3 is CANSPGQAAEAFF. The CDR3 nucleotides read TGTGCCAACAGCCCGGGACAGGCGGCTGAAGCTTTCTTT. This chain connects TRBV6-1 to TRBJ1-1; TRBD1 matches 8 bases. The CDR3 spans 13 residues. The V gene's germline CDR1 is MNHNS and CDR2 SASEGT. V lost 10 bases and J lost 6; bases outside the gene matches: 10.

This clonotype was seen a handful of times. The chain carries TRBV19 and TRBJ1-1, with a possible D match to TRBD1 (6 bases). The CDR3 contains 12 residues. The germline CDR1 and CDR2 sequences are LNHDA and SQIVND (reference sequence). Trimming took off 5 bases at V and 11 bases at J, with 15 bases between the two ends. In DNA form, the CDR3 reads TGTGCCAGTAGTGCACCGACAGGAGGGGCTTTCTTT. It translates to CASSAPTGGAFF.

The sample holds a few counts of this clonotype. The chain links TRBV27 to TRBJ2-1; 8 bases align to TRBD2. This CDR3 contains 16 residues. Trimming took 0 bases from V and 3 from J; bases not matched to a gene: 4. Germline values: CDR1 MNHEY, CDR2 SMNVEV (reference sequence). CDR3 coding DNA: TGTGCCAGCAGTTTATCTGGGACTAGGGGCTACAATGAGCAGTTCTTC. Translation gives CASSLSGTRGYNEQFF.

This clonotype was detected a few times. The rearrangement joins TRBV5-1 to TRBJ2-1; D perhaps matches TRBD1 (6 bases). The CDR3 loop spans 11 amino acids. Looked up from germline, CDR1 is SGHRS and CDR2 is YFSETQ. With 4 bases removed from V and 13 bases from J, the gap between germline ends came to 12 bases. In DNA, the CDR3 is TGCGCCAGCAGCCCACACAGGGAACAGTTCTTC. It is translated as CASSPHREQFF.

The chain links TRBV4-1 to TRBJ1-2, with 7 bases identical to TRBD1. The V gene's germline CDR1 is MGHRA and CDR2 YSYEKL. After removal of 3 bases from V and 3 bases from J, the junction contained 10 bases not matched to a gene. CDR3 size: 16 residues. Here the CDR3 reads CASSHERGDSDYGYTF. In nucleotides, the CDR3 is TGCGCCAGCAGCCATGAAAGAGGGGACAGCGACTATGGCTACACCTTC.

The CDR3 loop is CAISGGGEDQPQHF. CDR3 coding DNA: TGTGCCATCAGTGGTGGGGGGGAGGATCAGCCCCAGCATTTT. V is TRBV10-3 and J is TRBJ1-5; the D gene is possibly TRBD1 (5 bases). Trimming shortened V by 4 bases and J by 5 bases, and 12 bases separated the two germline ends. Germline V gene data show CDR1 as ENHRY and CDR2 as SYGVKD. This CDR3 is built from 14 residues.

V usage is TRBV19 and J usage is TRBJ2-7, with D unclear. Trimming removed 3 bases from V and 3 bases from J, with 9 bases in between. CDR3 size: 13 residues. Germline values: CDR1 LNHDA, CDR2 SQIVND (reference sequence). CDR3 protein: CASSITDYYEQYF. The CDR3 nucleotides are TGTGCCAGTAGTATCACCGATTACTACGAGCAGTACTTC.

This chain uses TRBV6-2 or TRBV6-3 with TRBJ2-1; D is uncertain. The CDR3 totals 12 residues. V lost 2 bases, J lost 8 bases, and 7 bases lay in between. CDR1 and CDR2 from the germline V gene are MNHEY and SVGEGT. The CDR3 coding sequence is TGTGCCAGCAGTTACCCGGTGGATGAGCAGTTCTTC. It encodes CASSYPVDEQFF.

The rearrangement links TRBV7-9 to TRBJ1-3; tentatively, D is TRBD1 (5 bases). Trimming left V 2 bases short and J 3 bases short, with 14 bases between. CDR3 length: 16 amino acids. The germline V gene encodes CDR1 SEHNR and CDR2 FQNEAQ (reference sequence). In nucleotides, the CDR3 is TGTGCCAGCAGCTTAAATGTCCAGGGTTTTGGAAACACCATATATTTT. This encodes CASSLNVQGFGNTIYF.

This clonotype was detected only a few times. This chain connects TRBV5-5 to TRBJ1-1; no clear D gene. V was shortened by 1 base and J by 4 bases, with 8 bases between the two germline ends. The CDR3 has 13 residues. Germline values: CDR1 SGHKS, CDR2 YYEKEE (reference sequence). The CDR3 reads CASSLIGFTEAFF. Written as DNA, the CDR3 is TGTGCCAGCAGCTTGATTGGGTTCACTGAAGCTTTCTTT.

J is TRBJ1-1 and V is TRBV6-4; D remains ambiguous. CDR1 is MRHNA and CDR2 is SNTAGT in the germline V gene. Trimming left V 3 bases short and J 1 base short, with 6 bases between. The CDR3 runs to 13 residues. CDR3 sequence reads: CASSERTNTEAFF. Written as DNA, the CDR3 is TGTGCCAGCAGTGAAAGGACGAACACTGAAGCTTTCTTT.

This sequence joins TRBV27 and TRBJ2-2, with a weak D call TRBD1 (5 bases). Germline CDR1 is MNHEY and CDR2 is SMNVEV (reference sequence). The CDR3 loop spans 13 amino acids. V gave up 5 bases and J gave up 9 bases, with 13 bases separating them. The CDR3 DNA follows: TGTGCCAGCAGTAAACCACAGGCCCGGGAGCTGTTTTTT. It encodes CASSKPQARELFF.

The sample holds a few counts of this clonotype. CDR3: CASSPMDRAGEGYTF. For the CDR3, the DNA is TGTGCCAGCAGTCCAATGGACAGGGCAGGGGAAGGCTACACCTTC. The rearrangement links TRBV12-3 or TRBV12-4 to TRBJ1-2; 8 nucleotides line up with TRBD1. There are 15 residues in the CDR3. V lost 5 bases, J lost 8 bases, and 13 bases stayed unmatched.

The rearrangement links TRBV6-6 to TRBJ2-1; 10 nucleotides match TRBD2. Trimming removed 0 bases from V and 3 bases from J; junction bases left unmatched: 11. Germline CDR1 and CDR2: MNHNY and SVGAGI (reference sequence). The CDR3 loop spans 19 amino acids. Here the CDR3 DNA reads TGTGCCAGCAGTTACTCGATTCAGACTAGCGGGTACTTCTACAATGAGCAGTTCTTC. Its protein is CASSYSIQTSGYFYNEQFF.

The sample holds a few counts of this clonotype. This sequence joins TRBV3-1 and TRBJ1-1; D ambiguous. Trimming left V 2 bases short and J 1 base short, with 11 bases between. The CDR3 spans 15 residues. In germline, CDR1 is LGHDT, CDR2 YNNKEL (reference sequence). The CDR3 DNA follows: TGTGCCAGCAGCCAAAATCTTAAGGCGAACACTGAAGCTTTCTTT. Encoded protein: CASSQNLKANTEAFF.

The chain joins TRBV7-9 to TRBJ2-1, with D possibly matching TRBD1 (6 bases). The CDR3 extends over 12 amino acids. V lost 5 bases, J lost 6 bases, and 8 bases lay in between. Per germline, CDR1 SEHNR and CDR2 FQNEAQ (reference sequence). The CDR3 nucleotides are TGTGCCAGCAGCCAGGACAGCAATGAGCAGTTCTTC. It codes for CASSQDSNEQFF.

The rearrangement links TRBV7-9 to TRBJ1-1; D remains ambiguous. V gave up 1 base and J gave up 12 bases, with 12 bases separating them. Germline V CDR1 and CDR2: SEHNR, FQNEAQ (reference sequence). CDR3 length: 12 residues. The CDR3 reads CASSLGEGESFF. CDR3 nucleotide sequence: TGTGCCAGCAGCTTAGGGGAGGGAGAGTCTTTCTTT.